The 16 T cell receptor beta chains in this list originate from one sample, sequenced in a study of graft-versus-host responses after intestinal transplantation. The method was immunoSEQ multiplex PCR; TCRdb's version includes in-frame clones alone and lacks a portion of them. The sample lists approximately 75,000 clones, 90% occurring once. Which antigens these TCRs recognize remains unknown. The sample here was unstimulated CD8+ T cells sorted from spleen or lymph node cells, taken before transplant. The receptors derive from a human donor who was the organ donor for an intestinal transplant.

This chain uses TRBV5-8 with TRBJ1-5; TRBD1 matches 9 bases. The CDR3 totals 15 residues. Per the germline V gene, CDR1 is SGHTS and CDR2 is YDEGEE. After removal of 4 bases from V and 7 bases from J, the junction contained 9 bases not matched to a gene. Here the CDR3 reads CASSVSGTGFQPQHF. For the CDR3, the DNA is TGTGCCAGCAGCGTAAGTGGGACAGGGTTCCAGCCCCAGCATTTT.

V usage is TRBV5-8 and J usage is TRBJ1-2; 8 bases align to TRBD1. The germline gives CDR1 SGHTS, CDR2 YDEGEE. The CDR3 contains 17 residues. V dropped 10 bases and J dropped 3; count of bases not matched to a gene: 20. CDR3 sequence reads: CAPHRGAGEGAYYGYTF. The CDR3 region has the DNA TGTGCCCCCCACAGGGGGGCAGGGGAGGGGGCTTACTATGGCTACACCTTC.

The chain employs TRBV28 and TRBJ1-5; a weak D match, TRBD1 (6 bases). This CDR3 has 16 residues. V gave up 1 base and J gave up 8 bases, with 18 bases separating them. Germline CDR1 MDHEN, CDR2 SYDVKM. This CDR3 reads CASSLSGGRGKKPQHF. For the CDR3, the DNA is TGTGCCAGCAGTTTATCGGGGGGCCGGGGGAAAAAGCCCCAGCATTTT.

This chain links TRBV7-3 with TRBJ2-5; D might be TRBD2 (6 bases). Trimming removed 3 bases at V and 7 bases at J, with 9 bases between. Germline V CDR1 and CDR2: SGHTA, FQGTGA. The CDR3 has 12 amino acids. The CDR3 DNA reads TGTGCCAGCAGCTTGGGGGGAGGGACCCAGTACTTC. Its translation: CASSLGGGTQYF.

V gene TRBV4-2 combines with J gene TRBJ2-3; tentatively, D is TRBD1 (5 bases). There are 16 residues in the CDR3. V was cut by 1 base and J by 2 bases, with 13 bases left in between. From germline, CDR1 is LGHNA and CDR2 YNFKEQ. The CDR3 nucleotides are TGTGCCAGCAGCCAAGTGAAGGGGCGTGACACAGATACGCAGTATTTT. Translated, it gives CASSQVKGRDTDTQYF.

The genes are TRBV4-2 and TRBJ2-1, with 10 bases that match TRBD2. The germline gives CDR1 LGHNA, CDR2 YNFKEQ. This CDR3 region has 16 residues. The trim removed 3 bases at V and 5 bases at J, leaving 7 bases unmatched. The CDR3 loop reads CASSQASGGANNEQFF. CDR3 sequence (DNA): TGTGCCAGCAGCCAGGCAAGCGGGGGGGCCAACAATGAGCAGTTCTTC.

This clone has just one count. The chain has TRBV29-1 and TRBJ2-7; D unclear. Between the trimmed V and J ends, which lost 6 bases and 7 bases, there was a span of 13 bases. The CDR3 has 11 residues. The germline CDR1 and CDR2 sequences are SQVTM and ANQGSEA. This CDR3 reads CSVSTGREQYV. In nucleotides, the CDR3 is TGCAGCGTCTCCACCGGACGGGAGCAGTACGTC.

The V call is TRBV28, the J call TRBJ1-5; TRBD1 might be the D (5 bases). Between the trimmed V and J ends, which lost 1 base and 4 bases, there was a span of 8 bases. Germline-derived CDR1 and CDR2 are MDHEN and SYDVKM. The CDR3 sequence is 14 residues long. The CDR3 sequence is CASSLSQANQPQHF. Written as DNA, the CDR3 is TGTGCCAGCAGTTTATCACAGGCAAATCAGCCCCAGCATTTT. Supplemented by reference TRBV28 and TRBJ1-5, the full variable domain reads DVKVTQSSRYLVKRTGEKVFLECVQDMDHENMFWYRQDPGLGLRLIYFSYDVKMKEKGDIPEGYSVSREKKERFSLILESASTNQTSMYLCASSLSQANQPQHFGDGTRLSIL.

The CDR3 reads CASTGGMTGANVLTF. The CDR3 DNA sequence: TGTGCCAGCACAGGGGGTATGACTGGGGCCAACGTCCTGACTTTC. The chain joins TRBV2 to TRBJ2-6; TRBD1 matches 7 bases. Per germline, CDR1 SNHLY and CDR2 FYNNEI. Unmatched junction bases numbered 5, after V lost 7 bases and J lost 2 bases. This CDR3 region has 15 residues.

The chain links TRBV2 to TRBJ1-1, with D tentatively TRBD1 (5 bases). The V end lost 6 bases, the J end lost 3 bases, and 11 bases lay between the germline ends. The germline gives CDR1 SNHLY, CDR2 FYNNEI. The CDR3 sequence is 13 residues long. The CDR3 region has the DNA TGTGCCAGCAGGCCTCCGGGGGACACTGAAGCTTTCTTT. It yields the protein CASRPPGDTEAFF. The full variable domain, in which reference TRBV2 and TRBJ1-1 provide the parts outside the CDR3, is EPEVTQTPSHQVTQMGQEVILRCVPISNHLYFYWYRQILGQKVEFLVSFYNNEISEKSEIFDDQFSVERPDGSNFTLKIRSTKLEDSAMYFCASRPPGDTEAFFGQGTRLTVV.

This chain connects TRBV19 to TRBJ1-2; 7 nucleotides align to TRBD1. This CDR3 has 16 residues. Germline loops: CDR1 LNHDA, CDR2 SQIVND (reference sequence). Trimming cost V 5 bases and J 2 bases; bases outside gene matches: 11. CDR3 nucleotide sequence: TGTGCCAGTAGTCCAGGGGACAGTTCCTCAAACTATGGCTACACCTTC. Amino acid sequence: CASSPGDSSSNYGYTF.

The chain uses TRBV27 and TRBJ2-1; 11 nucleotides match TRBD2. The V segment lost 6 bases and the J segment 6 bases; nucleotides outside the gene matches: 4. There are 14 residues in the CDR3. Germline V CDR1 and CDR2: MNHEY, SMNVEV (reference sequence). In nucleotides, the CDR3 is TGTGCCAGCAGGATAGCGGGGGGGCCCAATGAGCAGTTCTTC. This translates into CASRIAGGPNEQFF.

This chain links TRBV7-9 with TRBJ1-2; D is ambiguous. The CDR3 extends over 13 amino acids. The germline CDR1 and CDR2 sequences are SEHNR and FQNEAQ (reference sequence). The V gene lost 1 base and the J gene lost 8 bases, with 11 bases spanning the gap. The DNA of the CDR3 is TGTGCCAGCAGCTTAGGTTCAGGTAACGGCTACACCTTC. It specifies CASSLGSGNGYTF.

This clone showed up just once. The chain links TRBV5-8 to TRBJ2-3; 8 positions agree with TRBD1. The germline V gene has CDR1 SGHTS and CDR2 YDEGEE. The junction had 7 bases not matched to a gene; V was cut back by 4 bases and J by 3 bases. This CDR3 is 15 amino acids long. CDR3 in amino acids: CASSIGQGGTDTQYF. The CDR3 region has the DNA TGTGCCAGCAGCATCGGACAGGGAGGTACAGATACGCAGTATTTT.

This chain connects TRBV30 to TRBJ2-1, with D hard to call. The germline V gene encodes CDR1 GTSNPN and CDR2 SVGIG (reference sequence). This CDR3 region has 15 residues. V gave up 0 bases and J gave up 4 bases, with 13 bases separating them. CDR3 nucleotides: TGTGCCTGGAGTGTAACTGGTCAACCTTACAATGAGCAGTTCTTC. It yields the protein CAWSVTGQPYNEQFF. Full variable domain (rest looked up from reference TRBV30 and TRBJ2-1): SQTIHQWPATLVQPVGSPLSLECTVEGTSNPNLYWYRQAAGRGLQLLFYSVGIGQISSEVPQNLSASRPQDRQFILSSKKLLLSDSGFYLCAWSVTGQPYNEQFFGPGTRLTVL.

CDR3 in DNA: TGTGCCAGCAGCCCCATCCCCCGTGGACAACTCTACGAGCAGTACGTC. Its translation is CASSPIPRGQLYEQYV. This chain joins TRBV7-8 and TRBJ2-7; a weak D match, TRBD1 (5 bases). The V gene lost 5 bases and the J gene lost 3 bases, with 20 bases spanning the gap. CDR3 length equals 16 residues. Germline CDR1 and CDR2: SGHVS and FQNEAQ.